Here is one T cell receptor beta chain with its context. This entry belongs to a study of blood T cell repertoires in COVID-19. The CDR3 totals 14 residues. In germline, CDR1 is SEHNR, CDR2 FQNEAQ (reference sequence). V was clipped by 8 bases and J by 6 bases, with 20 bases between them. Profiled with immunoSEQ multiplex PCR; TCRdb holds only in-frame clones, not every one. The sample consists of tens of thousands of clones, about 80% of them appearing once. The specimen sequenced was peripheral blood. The origin of this receptor is a human donor in a cohort sampled during active COVID-19. V gene TRBV7-9 combines with J gene TRBJ2-7; D is perhaps TRBD2 (6 bases). This chain's CDR3 is CASALGTAPFEQYF. Written as DNA, the CDR3 is TGTGCCAGCGCCCTCGGGACTGCCCCCTTCGAGCAGTACTTC.